These 16 T cell receptor beta chains share one sample of origin, sequenced in a study of T cells in Graves' hyperthyroidism and ophthalmopathy. Amplified regions were TCR beta CDR3 sequences from RNA transcripts. TCR CDR3 underwent first-round RT-PCR with the HTBI primer set. TCRdb redid the calling of the multiplex PCR reads with MiXCR, one entry per CDR3 protein. The repertoire holds over 150,000 distinct CDR3 sequences, with roughly a sixth as singletons. Sequencing used blood. These receptors all come from a woman aged 45-65 years with Graves' hyperthyroidism.

In its sample, this clonotype was seen many times. The chain recombines TRBV30 with TRBJ2-7; 9 bases agree with TRBD1. Trimming at V came to 3 bases and at J to 3 bases, leaving 6 bases not matched to a gene. This CDR3 comprises 14 residues. Germline values: CDR1 GTSNPN, CDR2 SVGIG (reference sequence). CDR3 sequence reads: CAWSPDRGFYEQYF. In DNA form, the CDR3 reads TGTGCCTGGAGCCCCGACAGGGGGTTCTACGAGCAGTACTTC. Complete variable domain (other parts from reference TRBV30 and TRBJ2-7): SQTIHQWPATLVQPVGSPLSLECTVEGTSNPNLYWYRQAAGRGLQLLFYSVGIGQISSEVPQNLSASRPQDRQFILSSKKLLLSDSGFYLCAWSPDRGFYEQYFGPGTRLTVT.

The V and J genes are TRBV28 and TRBJ1-2; no clear D. Germline V gene sequence: CDR1 MDHEN, CDR2 SYDVKM. The CDR3 is 14 residues long. The ends were cut back, 3 bases at V and 8 bases at J, with 16 bases in the middle. The CDR3 loop reads CASSFWKSGGGYTF. CDR3 sequence (DNA): TGTGCCAGCAGTTTTTGGAAATCAGGCGGAGGCTACACCTTC.

This clonotype was seen a few times. The rearrangement links TRBV27 to TRBJ2-7; 7 bases map to TRBD1. This CDR3 region has 12 residues. Germline values: CDR1 MNHEY, CDR2 SMNVEV (reference sequence). The J segment lost 2 bases and the V segment lost 6 bases, leaving 1 base of the junction unmatched. This CDR3 reads CASSGQAYEQYF. CDR3 in DNA: TGTGCCAGCAGCGGACAGGCCTACGAGCAGTACTTC.

This clonotype was seen at least ten times. V and J are TRBV6-1 and TRBJ2-2, with 9 nucleotides matching TRBD1. Germline V gene data show CDR1 as MNHNS and CDR2 as SASEGT. V trimming: 5 bases; J trimming: 5 bases; junction bases outside the gene matches: 9. The CDR3 covers 16 residues. The CDR3 region is CASSKGQGRWTGELFF. DNA of the CDR3: TGTGCCAGCAGTAAAGGACAGGGGAGATGGACCGGGGAGCTGTTTTTT.

V gene TRBV29-1 combines with J gene TRBJ1-5; 9 bases map to TRBD1. Germline values: CDR1 SQVTM, CDR2 ANQGSEA. The V and J ends lost 6 bases and 5 bases, in that order; junction bases with no gene match: 5. The CDR3 is made up of 13 amino acids. The CDR3 coding sequence is TGCAGCGTGGCAACAGGGGGCGATCAGCCCCAGCATTTT. Amino acid sequence: CSVATGGDQPQHF.

This clonotype was seen only a few times. The chain is built from TRBV20-1 and TRBJ1-4, with D unresolved. CDR1 and CDR2 (germline): DFQATT, SNEGSKA (reference sequence). The V and J ends lost 0 bases and 12 bases respectively, with 8 bases between them. The length of the CDR3 is 11 residues. Here the CDR3 reads CSARDGQELFF. CDR3 in DNA: TGCAGTGCTAGAGATGGTCAGGAACTGTTTTTT.

This clonotype was picked up many times. The chain carries TRBV20-1 and TRBJ1-1, with 7 bases aligning to TRBD1. The CDR3 runs to 13 residues. V shed 0 bases and J 7 bases; nucleotides not matched to a gene: 5. Per germline, CDR1 DFQATT and CDR2 SNEGSKA (reference sequence). The CDR3 DNA follows: TGCAGTGCTAGAGAGACAGGGTTAGGTGAAGCTTTCTTT. Protein sequence: CSARETGLGEAFF.

This clonotype was observed a few times. For the CDR3, the DNA is TGTGCCAGCAGCCCCTACCCCAGGGATAATGAAAAACTGTTTTTT. This codes for CASSPYPRDNEKLFF. The chain combines TRBV7-9 with TRBJ1-4, with D maybe TRBD1 (5 bases). The CDR3 is 15 residues long. V gave up 5 bases and J gave up 4 bases, with 14 bases separating them. Germline loops: CDR1 SEHNR, CDR2 FQNEAQ (reference sequence).

This clonotype was picked up a small number of times. The J gene is TRBJ2-3, the V gene TRBV30; D possibly corresponds to TRBD2 (6 bases). Between the trimmed V and J ends, which lost 2 bases and 4 bases, there was a span of 10 bases. This CDR3 comprises 13 residues. Germline lookup yields CDR1 GTSNPN and CDR2 SVGIG (reference sequence). The CDR3 nucleotides are TGTGCCTGGAGTCCGGGGGAGCCAGATACGCAGTATTTT. Residues: CAWSPGEPDTQYF.

The chain links TRBV30 to TRBJ2-1; 8 positions match TRBD1. Trimming removed 5 bases from V and 7 bases from J; junction bases left unmatched: 10. This CDR3 is built from 14 residues. The germline CDR1 and CDR2 sequences are GTSNPN and SVGIG (reference sequence). Here the CDR3 DNA reads TGTGCCTGGGTTAGCTGGACAGGGCGAAATGAGCAGTTCTTC. Protein product: CAWVSWTGRNEQFF. Combining the CDR3 with reference TRBV30 and TRBJ2-1 gives the whole variable domain SQTIHQWPATLVQPVGSPLSLECTVEGTSNPNLYWYRQAAGRGLQLLFYSVGIGQISSEVPQNLSASRPQDRQFILSSKKLLLSDSGFYLCAWVSWTGRNEQFFGPGTRLTVL.

There are a few counts of this clonotype. The chain has TRBV18 and TRBJ2-6, with D hard to call. CDR3 length: 14 amino acids. With 2 bases removed from V and 0 bases from J, the gap between germline ends came to 2 bases. In germline, CDR1 is KGHSH, CDR2 LQKENI. As DNA, the CDR3 is TGTGCCAGCTCACCAGTCTCTGGGGCCAACGTCCTGACTTTC. Translated, it gives CASSPVSGANVLTF.

Ten or more counts support this clonotype. The rearrangement uses TRBV20-1 and TRBJ2-7; D is perhaps TRBD2 (6 bases). The CDR3 extends over 13 amino acids. V gave up 2 bases and J gave up 2 bases, with 10 bases separating them. CDR1 is DFQATT and CDR2 is SNEGSKA in the germline V gene (reference sequence). CDR3 region: CSARSSGTYEQYF. The DNA of the CDR3 is TGCAGTGCTAGAAGTAGCGGAACCTACGAGCAGTACTTC.

Concerning this clonotype: This may be a read error, as it is one base from a much larger clone. The V and J genes are TRBV11-3 and TRBJ1-1; D is possibly TRBD1 (5 bases). The germline V gene has CDR1 SGHNT and CDR2 YENEEA. The CDR3 covers 16 residues. V was shortened by 2 bases and J by 6 bases, with 19 bases between the two germline ends. DNA for the CDR3: TGTGCCAGCAGCTTAACTTGGGGGAACGCAAACGCTGAAGCTTTCTTT. This translates into CASSLTWGNANAEAFF.

This rearrangement joins TRBV5-1 to TRBJ2-1, with 10 nucleotides matching TRBD1. V lost 4 bases, J lost 7 bases, and 5 bases stayed unmatched. The CDR3 runs to 14 residues. Germline V gene lookup returns CDR1 SGHRS and CDR2 YFSETQ. CDR3 loop: CASSLGTGVNEQFF. In nucleotides, the CDR3 is TGCGCCAGCAGCCTCGGGACAGGGGTAAATGAGCAGTTCTTC.

The genes are TRBV7-8 and TRBJ2-7; 7 positions match TRBD2. CDR1 SGHVS and CDR2 FQNEAQ come from the germline V gene. V lost 1 base and J lost 2; bases outside the gene matches: 5. The CDR3 runs 15 residues. CDR3 sequence reads: CASSLGAGVTYEQYF. The DNA of the CDR3 is TGTGCCAGCAGCTTAGGGGCGGGAGTAACCTACGAGCAGTACTTC. The full variable domain, its missing parts supplied by reference TRBV7-8 and TRBJ2-7, is GAGVSQSPRYKVAKRGQDVALRCDPISGHVSLFWYQQALGQGPEFLTYFQNEAQLDKSGLPSDRFFAERPEGSVSTLKIQRTQQEDSAVYLCASSLGAGVTYEQYFGPGTRLTVT.

This clonotype has more than one count but fewer than ten. V and J are TRBV27 and TRBJ1-2, with D possibly TRBD1 on 5 matching bases. This CDR3 is built from 14 residues. CDR1 and CDR2 (germline): MNHEY, SMNVEV (reference sequence). The V and J ends lost 5 bases and 6 bases respectively, with 16 bases between them. CDR3 sequence reads: CASSPPGGFDGYTF. The CDR3 nucleotides are TGTGCCAGCAGTCCCCCGGGGGGGTTCGATGGCTACACCTTC.